These T cell receptor beta chains were read from a single sample in a study of identical twins. TCRdb reprocessed the 5' RACE reads with MiXCR, giving one entry per CDR3 protein. There are some 560,000 distinct CDR3 sequences in the sample; approximately 10% occur only once, and roughly 3% lies in the top ten. The sample was also linked to a second study, of yellow fever vaccine responses in identical twins.

Sequencing was carried out using PBMCs. These receptor sequences come from a woman aged 18-29 years in good health. The CDR3 runs from the conserved cysteine through the conserved F or W. A D gene is named only where the DNA matches it firmly. A row's size may be missing; if present it is once, few, many or a size class.

d_call: .; j_call: TRBJ2-3; clone_size: few; v_call: TRBV29-1; cdr3_aa: CSVAGFESTDTQYF; cdr3_nt: TGCAGCGTTGCAGGGTTCGAAAGCACAGATACGCAGTATTTT
d_call: .; j_call: TRBJ2-5; clone_size: .; v_call: TRBV7-2; cdr3_aa: CASSLRQRQETQYF; cdr3_nt: TGTGCCAGCAGCCTACGACAGCGCCAAGAGACCCAGTACTTC
d_call: TRBD2; j_call: TRBJ2-2; clone_size: few; v_call: TRBV7-2; cdr3_aa: CASSRRTSGNGELFF; cdr3_nt: TGTGCCAGCAGCCGACGGACTAGCGGGAACGGGGAGCTGTTTTTT
d_call: .; j_call: TRBJ2-7; clone_size: many; v_call: TRBV9; cdr3_aa: CASSVDPGSEQYF; cdr3_nt: TGTGCCAGCAGCGTAGACCCCGGATCGGAGCAGTACTTC
d_call: TRBD2; j_call: TRBJ2-7; clone_size: .; v_call: TRBV28; cdr3_aa: CASRAGGTSSYEQYF; cdr3_nt: TGTGCCAGCAGGGCGGGGGGGACAAGCTCCTACGAGCAGTACTTC
d_call: .; j_call: TRBJ1-2; clone_size: many; v_call: TRBV3-1; cdr3_aa: CASSQEVTTNYGYTF; cdr3_nt: TGTGCCAGCAGCCAAGAGGTAACGACAAACTATGGCTACACCTTC
d_call: .; j_call: TRBJ2-2; clone_size: few; v_call: TRBV6-2/TRBV6-3; cdr3_aa: CASKADRGVTGELFF; cdr3_nt: TGTGCCAGCAAGGCGGACCGCGGGGTCACCGGGGAGCTGTTTTTT
d_call: TRBD2; j_call: TRBJ2-1; clone_size: many; v_call: TRBV4-1; cdr3_aa: CASSQVRPSGRSNEQFF; cdr3_nt: TGCGCCAGCAGCCAAGTTAGGCCTAGCGGGAGGAGCAATGAGCAGTTCTTC
d_call: TRBD2; j_call: TRBJ2-3; clone_size: .; v_call: TRBV11-2; cdr3_aa: CASSSDSGGWPDTQYF; cdr3_nt: TGTGCCAGCAGCTCCGATAGCGGGGGGTGGCCGGATACGCAGTATTTT
d_call: .; j_call: TRBJ2-7; clone_size: many; v_call: TRBV24-1; cdr3_aa: CATQGSEQYF; cdr3_nt: TGTGCCACACAAGGCTCCGAGCAGTACTTC
d_call: .; j_call: TRBJ2-3; clone_size: many; v_call: TRBV6-1; cdr3_aa: CASSLMETDTQYF; cdr3_nt: TGTGCCAGCAGTCTAATGGAGACAGATACGCAGTATTTT
d_call: .; j_call: TRBJ2-7; clone_size: few; v_call: TRBV6-2/TRBV6-3; cdr3_aa: CASSYFRGSLHEQYF; cdr3_nt: TGTGCCAGCAGTTACTTCCGGGGTTCGCTCCACGAGCAGTACTTC
d_call: .; j_call: TRBJ2-2; clone_size: few; v_call: TRBV7-9; cdr3_aa: CASSPVAGNTGELFF; cdr3_nt: TGTGCCAGCAGCCCCGTTGCGGGGAACACCGGGGAGCTGTTTTTT
d_call: TRBD2; j_call: TRBJ2-2; clone_size: many; v_call: TRBV6-2/TRBV6-3; cdr3_aa: CASSSPSGSGTGELFF; cdr3_nt: TGTGCCAGCAGTTCCCCTAGCGGGAGTGGCACCGGGGAGCTGTTTTTT
d_call: TRBD1; j_call: TRBJ1-4; clone_size: .; v_call: TRBV2; cdr3_aa: CASSGDSLGEKLFF; cdr3_nt: TGTGCCAGCAGTGGGGACAGTTTGGGCGAAAAACTGTTTTTT
d_call: .; j_call: TRBJ1-2; clone_size: many; v_call: TRBV5-1; cdr3_aa: CASSPEPTGFGYTF; cdr3_nt: TGCGCCAGCAGCCCGGAACCAACAGGGTTTGGCTACACCTTC
d_call: TRBD1; j_call: TRBJ2-5; clone_size: few; v_call: TRBV6-2/TRBV6-3; cdr3_aa: CASSSGTGLETQYF; cdr3_nt: TGTGCCAGCAGCTCCGGGACAGGTTTAGAGACCCAGTACTTC
d_call: TRBD1; j_call: TRBJ1-1; clone_size: few; v_call: TRBV12-3/TRBV12-4; cdr3_aa: CASSLTGAYGTEAFF; cdr3_nt: TGTGCCAGCAGTTTGACAGGGGCTTATGGCACTGAAGCTTTCTTT
d_call: .; j_call: TRBJ2-7; clone_size: .; v_call: TRBV20-1; cdr3_aa: CSASVEPQLREQYF; cdr3_nt: TGCAGTGCTAGCGTGGAGCCCCAATTGAGGGAGCAGTACTTC
d_call: TRBD2; j_call: TRBJ2-2; clone_size: .; v_call: TRBV27; cdr3_aa: CASSPRTSLNTRELFF; cdr3_nt: TGTGCCAGCAGTCCTCGGACTAGCCTGAACACCAGGGAGCTGTTTTTT
d_call: TRBD1; j_call: TRBJ2-5; clone_size: few; v_call: TRBV7-2; cdr3_aa: CASSSATGGLGETQYF; cdr3_nt: TGTGCCAGCAGCTCAGCGACAGGGGGCTTAGGAGAGACCCAGTACTTC
d_call: TRBD1; j_call: TRBJ2-1; clone_size: .; v_call: TRBV20-1; cdr3_aa: CSATDPNKQGALHNEQFF; cdr3_nt: TGCAGTGCTACTGACCCAAACAAACAGGGGGCTTTGCACAATGAGCAGTTCTTC
d_call: TRBD2; j_call: TRBJ2-1; clone_size: .; v_call: TRBV20-1; cdr3_aa: CSANGLAGANSYNEQFF; cdr3_nt: TGCAGTGCCAACGGACTAGCGGGAGCTAACTCCTACAATGAGCAGTTCTTC